This T cell receptor (beta chain) was identified during a study of T cells after somatic rescue of genetic block. The CDR3 consists of 13 residues. Germline-derived CDR1 and CDR2 are KGHSH and LQKENI. Trimming took 5 bases from V and 5 from J; bases not matched to a gene: 5. The data were produced by immunoSEQ multiplex PCR, yet TCRdb's version contains in-frame clones alone and is incomplete. This table has around 67,000 clones, approximately 90% appearing once. This TCR was sampled from a man in his thirties or forties. The sample consisted of peripheral blood mononuclear cells (PBMCs). The chain links TRBV18 to TRBJ2-7, with TRBD1 identical over 8 bases. This CDR3 is CASSGGTGDEQYF. In nucleotides, the CDR3 is TGTGCCAGCTCAGGAGGGACAGGCGACGAGCAGTACTTC.